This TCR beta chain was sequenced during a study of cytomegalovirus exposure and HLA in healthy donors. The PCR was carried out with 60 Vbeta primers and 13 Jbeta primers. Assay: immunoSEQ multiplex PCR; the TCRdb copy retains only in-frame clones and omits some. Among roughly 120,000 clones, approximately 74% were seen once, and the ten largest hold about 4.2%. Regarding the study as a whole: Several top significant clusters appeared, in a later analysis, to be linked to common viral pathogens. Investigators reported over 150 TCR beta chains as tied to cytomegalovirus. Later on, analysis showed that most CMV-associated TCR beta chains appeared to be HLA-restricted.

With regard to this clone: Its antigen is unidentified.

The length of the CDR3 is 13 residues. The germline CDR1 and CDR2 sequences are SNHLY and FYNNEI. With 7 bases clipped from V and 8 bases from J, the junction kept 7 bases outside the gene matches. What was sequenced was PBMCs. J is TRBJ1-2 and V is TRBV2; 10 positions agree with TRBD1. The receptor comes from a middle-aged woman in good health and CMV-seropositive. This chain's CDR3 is CASTLETGGGYTF. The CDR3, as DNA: TGTGCCAGCACCCTTGAGACAGGGGGCGGCTACACCTTC.